Shown below are 27 T cell receptor beta chains from a single sample sequenced in a study of PD-1 blockade in classical Hodgkin lymphoma. Every patient was affected by relapse after autologous stem cell transplantation, while exposure to brentuximab vedotin was not uniform. Out of thawed PBMCs, magnetic negative selection purified CD4+ T cells. This table comes from immunoSEQ multiplex PCR, and its TCRdb copy is limited to in-frame clones, with some not included. Of about 31,000 clones in the sample, 85% are singletons; the top ten hold 2.4%. The sequencing here drew on CD4+ T cells from blood, taken at baseline. Source of these receptors: a human donor with classical Hodgkin lymphoma.

A word on this clone: At one end the junction does not follow the germline gene, possibly because of a read error. The chain combines TRBV5-5 with TRBJ2-7; 10 positions agree with TRBD2. Germline values: CDR1 SGHKS, CDR2 YYEKEE (reference sequence). This CDR3 spans 16 amino acids. The CDR3 sequence: CASSFPSGSISSEQYF. Written as DNA, the CDR3 is TGTGCCAGCAGCTTCCCTAGCGGGAGTATCTCCTCCGAGCAGTACTTC.

This chain joins TRBV4-1 and TRBJ2-3, with D perhaps being TRBD1 or TRBD2 (5 bases each). Looked up from germline, CDR1 is MGHRA and CDR2 is YSYEKL. The CDR3 runs to 15 residues. V was clipped by 0 bases and J by 2 bases, with 9 bases between them. CDR3 sequence: CASSQDLGTTDTQYF. The CDR3 nucleotides read TGCGCCAGCAGCCAAGATTTGGGGACCACAGATACGCAGTATTTT.

The chain joins TRBV30 to TRBJ2-7, with D unresolved. The germline V gene has CDR1 GTSNPN and CDR2 SVGIG (reference sequence). Trimming cost V 3 bases and J 7 bases, with 19 bases left between them. The CDR3 length is 14 residues. The CDR3 reads CAWRPLGRLGEQYF. As DNA, the CDR3 is TGTGCCTGGAGGCCGTTAGGACGGTTGGGTGAGCAGTACTTC.

This sequence joins TRBV6-6 and TRBJ1-5; D remains unclear. Germline V lookup: CDR1 MNHNY, CDR2 SVGAGI (reference sequence). The CDR3 runs 14 residues. The V and J ends lost 7 bases and 2 bases respectively, with 12 bases between them. The CDR3 nucleotides are TGTGCCAGCAATGTGGGTGGGGGCAATCAGCCCCAGCATTTT. It yields the protein CASNVGGGNQPQHF.

The V gene is TRBV11-2, the J gene TRBJ1-4, with no clear D. The CDR3 extends over 15 amino acids. Per the germline V gene, CDR1 is SGHAT and CDR2 is FQNNGV. V was pared by 3 bases and J by 3 bases, with 11 bases between. This chain's CDR3 is CASSFRGRPNEKLFF. DNA of the CDR3: TGTGCCAGCAGCTTCCGGGGTAGGCCTAATGAAAAACTGTTTTTT.

J is TRBJ2-7 and V is TRBV18, with D maybe TRBD2 (6 bases). Germline values: CDR1 KGHSH, CDR2 LQKENI. Deletions cut 3 bases from V and 9 bases from J, with 18 bases between. The CDR3 covers 14 residues. CDR3 sequence (DNA): TGTGCCAGCTCACCCCGGGACTCCTCTAATGCGCAGTACTTC. Its translation: CASSPRDSSNAQYF. The full variable domain, its missing parts supplied by reference TRBV18 and TRBJ2-7, is NAGVMQNPRHLVRRRGQEARLRCSPMKGHSHVYWYRQLPEEGLKFMVYLQKENIIDESGMPKERFSAEFPKEGPSILRIQQVVRGDSAAYFCASSPRDSSNAQYFGPGTRLTVT.

V usage is TRBV18 and J usage is TRBJ1-2; D is uncertain. Trimming stripped 3 bases from V and 7 bases from J, with 18 bases between. This CDR3 region has 15 residues. CDR1 is KGHSH, CDR2 LQKENI, per germline. The CDR3 loop is CASSPSQDSVAGYTF. In DNA form, the CDR3 reads TGTGCCAGCTCACCCTCCCAGGACTCTGTCGCTGGCTACACCTTC.

This clone turned up a few times. The CDR3 DNA reads TGTGCCAGCAGTTTAACTCAAAATCAGCCCCAGCATTTT. It translates to CASSLTQNQPQHF. The chain has TRBV11-2 and TRBJ1-5; D is uncertain. V was clipped by 6 bases and J by 4 bases, with 10 bases between them. CDR1 SGHAT and CDR2 FQNNGV come from the germline V gene. The CDR3 contains 13 residues.

This clone was detected only a few times. At one end the junction does not follow the germline gene, possibly because of a read error. The chain carries TRBV7-7 and TRBJ2-7; D is undetermined. CDR3 length equals 13 residues. Germline V gene sequence: CDR1 SSHAT, CDR2 FNYEAQ (reference sequence). CDR3 nucleotide sequence: TGTGCTAGCAGCAGAGACACACACTACGAGCAGTACTTC. Translation gives CASSRDTHYEQYF.

Remarks on this clone: The CDR3 does not end in the conserved phenylalanine or tryptophan, so this is likely a read error. Because the CDR3's place on the DNA is in doubt, the DNA is left out and the CDR3 is given as listed by TCRdb. The chain uses TRBV18 and TRBJ1-2. The CDR3 spans 11 amino acids, including both terminal residues. In germline, CDR1 is KGHSH, CDR2 LQKENI. The CDR3 region is CASSPPGEETS.

The chain combines TRBV2 with TRBJ1-3; unclear D gene. Per germline, CDR1 SNHLY and CDR2 FYNNEI. The CDR3 contains 14 residues. The V and J ends lost 4 bases and 0 bases respectively, with 7 bases between them. CDR3 residues: CASSGVGSGNTIYF. In DNA form, the CDR3 reads TGTGCCAGCAGTGGTGTAGGCTCTGGAAACACCATATATTTT.

The chain recombines TRBV4-1 with TRBJ2-1; 11 bases match TRBD2. The germline CDR1 and CDR2 sequences are MGHRA and YSYEKL. The CDR3 has 14 residues. Trimming removed 7 bases from V and 8 bases from J; junction bases left unmatched: 7. In DNA form, the CDR3 reads TGCGCCAGCAAGCTAGCGGGAGGCCTCTATGAGCAGTTCTTC. Its protein is CASKLAGGLYEQFF.

The V and J genes are TRBV13 and TRBJ2-2, with 10 bases that match TRBD2. V was clipped by 5 bases and J by 5 bases; unmatched bases: 8. Germline assignment: CDR1 PRHDT and CDR2 FYEKMQ (reference sequence). CDR3 size: 16 residues. In DNA form, the CDR3 reads TGTGCCAGCAGCAAAAGACTAGCGGGCCGAACCGGGGAGCTGTTTTTT. This sequence encodes CASSKRLAGRTGELFF.

A single count supports this clone. No conserved phenylalanine or tryptophan is present at the end of the CDR3, so a read error is the likely explanation. The limits of the CDR3 on the DNA are not certain, so only TCRdb's listed CDR3 is given. The CDR3: CSVEVGTNRVI. V usage is TRBV29-1 and J usage is TRBJ2-7; the D call TRBD2 from the table was never checked on the DNA. 11 amino acids form the CDR3, both terminal residues included. Germline lookup yields CDR1 SQVTM and CDR2 ANQGSEA.

This clone was recorded only once. The chain carries TRBV5-8 and TRBJ2-2; possible D gene TRBD1, 6 bases. This CDR3 is 16 amino acids long. Deletions cut 2 bases from V and 1 base from J, with 12 bases between. Germline V gene sequence: CDR1 SGHTS, CDR2 YDEGEE. The DNA of the CDR3 is TGTGCCAGCAGCTTAGGACAGTCGCTGAACACCGGGGAGCTGTTTTTT. Its translation: CASSLGQSLNTGELFF.

The chain couples TRBV18 to TRBJ2-3; the match to TRBD1 covers 9 bases. This CDR3 contains 14 residues. The J segment lost 9 bases and the V segment lost 0 bases, leaving 4 bases of the junction unmatched. Germline lookup yields CDR1 KGHSH and CDR2 LQKENI. The CDR3 sequence is CASSPPGGTGTQYF. The CDR3 DNA reads as TGTGCCAGCTCACCACCGGGAGGGACAGGGACGCAGTATTTT.

The DNA for the CDR3 is TGTGCCAGCAGCTTGTGGGGGGCGCTGACAGGAGGGCAAATGGGCGAGCAGTACTTC. Its translation: CASSLWGALTGGQMGEQYF. This rearrangement joins TRBV5-4 to TRBJ2-7; D possibly uses TRBD1 or TRBD2 (6 bases each). The germline gives CDR1 SGHNT, CDR2 YYREEE (reference sequence). V shed 1 base and J shed 6 bases, with 29 bases lying between them. This CDR3 spans 19 amino acids.

The chain joins TRBV19 to TRBJ2-3; D call uncertain. V was shortened by 4 bases and J by 1 base, with 12 bases between the two germline ends. The V gene's germline CDR1 is LNHDA and CDR2 SQIVND (reference sequence). The length of the CDR3 is 15 residues. DNA for the CDR3: TGTGCCAGTAGTAAGGTATGGCAGGGCACAGATACGCAGTATTTT. Its translation is CASSKVWQGTDTQYF. Full variable domain (rest looked up from reference TRBV19 and TRBJ2-3): DGGITQSPKYLFRKEGQNVTLSCEQNLNHDAMYWYRQDPGQGLRLIYYSQIVNDFQKGDIAEGYSVSREKKESFPLTVTSAQKNPTAFYLCASSKVWQGTDTQYFGPGTRLTVL.

This chain joins TRBV30 and TRBJ2-1; TRBD2 aligns across 13 bases. J gave up 8 bases and V 1 base, and 11 bases lay outside the gene matches. The CDR3 sequence is 17 residues long. Germline V gene data show CDR1 as GTSNPN and CDR2 as SVGIG (reference sequence). This chain's CDR3 is CAWSAMWTSGSVDEQFF. CDR3 in DNA: TGTGCCTGGAGTGCCATGTGGACTAGCGGGAGTGTAGATGAGCAGTTCTTC.

The chain combines TRBV18 with TRBJ2-2; 7 bases fit TRBD2. CDR3 length: 15 amino acids. J gave up 6 bases and V 3 bases, and 7 bases lay outside the gene matches. Germline V gives CDR1 KGHSH, CDR2 LQKENI. This chain's CDR3 is CASSPRGVVAGELFF. DNA for the CDR3: TGTGCCAGCTCACCTCGGGGGGTCGTCGCCGGGGAGCTGTTTTTT.

The chain recombines TRBV11-2 with TRBJ2-7; no clear D gene. Trimming removed 8 bases from V and 12 bases from J, with 11 bases in between. This CDR3 is 9 amino acids long. Germline loops: CDR1 SGHAT, CDR2 FQNNGV. The CDR3 DNA reads as TGTGCCAGCTCCAGTCAGAGGTACTTC. This sequence encodes CASSSQRYF.

This sequence joins TRBV10-3 and TRBJ1-2; no firm D call. V lost 6 bases and J lost 4, with 9 bases in between. CDR3 length: 12 amino acids. The germline V gene has CDR1 ENHRY and CDR2 SYGVKD. In DNA, the CDR3 is TGTGCCATCAGCGGGAAAGGCTATGGCTACACCTTC. Its translation is CAISGKGYGYTF.

The V gene is TRBV7-5, the J gene TRBJ2-7; the D segment call TRBD2 is taken from the table without a DNA check. TRBV7-5 counts as a pseudogene. This CDR3 is 20 amino acids long. CDR3 sequence reads: CARSLGPGLAGDHLSYEQYF. The CDR3 DNA is TGTGCCAGAAGCTTAGGACCGGGACTAGCGGGAGACCATCTCTCCTACGAGCAGTACTTC.

The J gene is TRBJ2-3, the V gene TRBV4-1, with a weak D call TRBD2 (6 bases). V was shortened by 1 base and J by 4 bases, with 12 bases between the two germline ends. The CDR3 is 15 residues long. Germline-derived CDR1 and CDR2 are MGHRA and YSYEKL. CDR3 coding DNA: TGCGCCAGCAGCCAAGTCGGCGGGAAGGCAGATACGCAGTATTTT. Amino acids: CASSQVGGKADTQYF.

The chain recombines TRBV5-1 with TRBJ2-5; 10 bases line up with TRBD1. Germline values: CDR1 SGHRS, CDR2 YFSETQ. The CDR3 sequence is 16 residues long. With V trimmed by 0 bases and J by 5 bases, 7 bases remained unmatched. The CDR3 DNA is TGCGCCAGCAGCTTGGGGGACAGGGGAGGGAAGGAGACCCAGTACTTC. The encoded protein is CASSLGDRGGKETQYF.

V usage is TRBV6-1 and J usage is TRBJ1-2; D gene uncertain. Germline-derived CDR1 and CDR2 are MNHNS and SASEGT. With 11 bases removed from V and 8 bases from J, the gap between germline ends came to 18 bases. This CDR3 spans 12 amino acids. This CDR3 is CALDPPQAGYTF. DNA of the CDR3: TGTGCCCTCGACCCTCCTCAAGCAGGCTACACCTTC.

Details on this clone: The same CDR3 arises from other DNA sequences in this sample as well. The genes are TRBV30 and TRBJ1-5; perhaps TRBD1 as D (5 bases). This CDR3 has 13 residues. Trimming took off 5 bases at V and 0 bases at J, with 8 bases between the two ends. Looked up from germline, CDR1 is GTSNPN and CDR2 is SVGIG (reference sequence). CDR3 DNA sequence: TGTGCCTGGGGACACCTTAGCAATCAGCCCCAGCATTTT. It yields the protein CAWGHLSNQPQHF.